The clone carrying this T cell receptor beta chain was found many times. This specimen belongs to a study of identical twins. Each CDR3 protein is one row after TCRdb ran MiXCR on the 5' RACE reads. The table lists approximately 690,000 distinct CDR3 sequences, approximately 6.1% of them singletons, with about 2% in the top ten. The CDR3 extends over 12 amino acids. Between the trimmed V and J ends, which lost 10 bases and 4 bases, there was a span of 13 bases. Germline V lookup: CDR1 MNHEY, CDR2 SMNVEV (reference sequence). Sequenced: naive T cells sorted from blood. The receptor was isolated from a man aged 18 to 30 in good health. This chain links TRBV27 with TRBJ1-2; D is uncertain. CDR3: CATKDLTYGYTF. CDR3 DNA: TGTGCCACCAAGGACTTGACCTATGGCTACACCTTC.